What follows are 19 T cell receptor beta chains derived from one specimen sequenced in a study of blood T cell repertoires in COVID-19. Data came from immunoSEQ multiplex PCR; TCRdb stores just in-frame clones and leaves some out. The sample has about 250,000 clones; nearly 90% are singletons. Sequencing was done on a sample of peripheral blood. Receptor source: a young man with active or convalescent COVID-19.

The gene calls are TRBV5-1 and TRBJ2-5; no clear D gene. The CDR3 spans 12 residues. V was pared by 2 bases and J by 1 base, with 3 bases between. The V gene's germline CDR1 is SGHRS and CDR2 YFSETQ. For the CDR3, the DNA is TGCGCCAGCAGCTTCATCCAAGAGACCCAGTACTTC. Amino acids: CASSFIQETQYF.

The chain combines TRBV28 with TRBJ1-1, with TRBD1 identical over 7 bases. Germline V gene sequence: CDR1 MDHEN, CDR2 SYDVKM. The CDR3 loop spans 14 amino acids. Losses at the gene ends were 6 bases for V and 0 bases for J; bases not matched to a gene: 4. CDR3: CASRRGQMNTEAFF. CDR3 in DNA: TGTGCCAGCAGACGGGGACAGATGAACACTGAAGCTTTCTTT.

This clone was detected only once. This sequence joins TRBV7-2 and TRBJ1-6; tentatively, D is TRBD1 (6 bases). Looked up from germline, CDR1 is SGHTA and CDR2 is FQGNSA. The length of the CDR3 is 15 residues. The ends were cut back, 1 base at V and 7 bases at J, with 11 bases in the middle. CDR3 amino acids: CASSLDPGQNSPLHF. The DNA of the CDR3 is TGTGCCAGCAGCTTAGATCCAGGACAGAATTCACCCCTCCACTTT.

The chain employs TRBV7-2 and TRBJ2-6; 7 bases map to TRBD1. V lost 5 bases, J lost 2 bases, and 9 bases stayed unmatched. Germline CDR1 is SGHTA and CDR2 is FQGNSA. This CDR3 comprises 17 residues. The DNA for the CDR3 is TGTGCCAGCAGCAAGGACAGGACCACTACTGGGGCCAACGTCCTGACTTTC. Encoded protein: CASSKDRTTTGANVLTF.

CDR3 nucleotides: TGTGCCAGCAGAAACCCGGGACAGGGATATAATTCACCCCTCCACTTT. It yields the protein CASRNPGQGYNSPLHF. The V call is TRBV5-5, the J call TRBJ1-6, with 9 positions matching TRBD1. J lost 4 bases, V lost 5 bases, and 7 bases had no gene match. CDR3 length: 16 residues. Looked up from germline, CDR1 is SGHKS and CDR2 is YYEKEE (reference sequence).

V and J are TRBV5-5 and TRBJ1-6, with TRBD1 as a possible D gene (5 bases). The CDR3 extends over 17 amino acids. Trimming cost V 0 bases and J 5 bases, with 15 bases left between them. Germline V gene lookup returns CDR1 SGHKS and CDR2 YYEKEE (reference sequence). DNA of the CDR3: TGTGCCAGCAGCTTGGGGGGTCAGGGTACAAATAATTCACCCCTCCACTTT. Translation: CASSLGGQGTNNSPLHF. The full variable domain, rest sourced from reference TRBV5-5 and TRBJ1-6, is DAGVTQSPTHLIKTRGQQVTLRCSPISGHKSVSWYQQVLGQGPQFIFQYYEKEERGRGNFPDRFSARQFPNYSSELNVNALLLGDSALYLCASSLGGQGTNNSPLHFGNGTRLTVT.

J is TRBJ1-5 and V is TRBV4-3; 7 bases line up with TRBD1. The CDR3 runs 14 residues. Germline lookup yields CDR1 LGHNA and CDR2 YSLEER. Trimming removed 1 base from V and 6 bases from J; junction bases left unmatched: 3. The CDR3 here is CASSQGQGFQPQHF. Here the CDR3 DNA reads TGCGCCAGCAGCCAAGGACAGGGTTTTCAGCCCCAGCATTTT.

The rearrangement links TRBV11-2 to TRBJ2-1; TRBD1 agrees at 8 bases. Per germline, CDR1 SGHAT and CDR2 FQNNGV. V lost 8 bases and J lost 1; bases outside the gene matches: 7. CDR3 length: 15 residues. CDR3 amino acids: CASSYDRGSYNEQFF. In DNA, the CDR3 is TGTGCCAGCTCCTATGACAGGGGTTCCTACAATGAGCAGTTCTTC. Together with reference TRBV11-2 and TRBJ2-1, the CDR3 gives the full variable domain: EAGVAQSPRYKIIEKRQSVAFWCNPISGHATLYWYQQILGQGPKLLIQFQNNGVVDDSQLPKDRFSAERLKGVDSTLKIQPAKLEDSAVYLCASSYDRGSYNEQFFGPGTRLTVL.

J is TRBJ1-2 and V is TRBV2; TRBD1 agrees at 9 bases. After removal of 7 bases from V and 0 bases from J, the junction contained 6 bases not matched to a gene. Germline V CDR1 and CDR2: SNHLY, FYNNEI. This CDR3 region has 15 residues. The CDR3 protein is CASTGQGRPNYGYTF. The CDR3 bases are TGTGCCAGCACTGGACAGGGGAGGCCTAACTATGGCTACACCTTC.

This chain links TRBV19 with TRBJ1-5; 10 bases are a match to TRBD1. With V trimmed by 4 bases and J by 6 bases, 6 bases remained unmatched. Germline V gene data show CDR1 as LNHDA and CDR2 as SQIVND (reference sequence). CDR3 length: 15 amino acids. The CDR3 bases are TGTGCCAGTAGTACCTGGGACAGGGGAACTCAGCCCCAGCATTTT. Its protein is CASSTWDRGTQPQHF.

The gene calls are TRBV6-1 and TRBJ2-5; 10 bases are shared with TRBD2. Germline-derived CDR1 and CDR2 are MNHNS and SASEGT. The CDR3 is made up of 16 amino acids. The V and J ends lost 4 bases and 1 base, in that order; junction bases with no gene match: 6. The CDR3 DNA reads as TGTGCCAGCAGTGCGGCTAGCGGGGGACTCCAAGAGACCCAGTACTTC. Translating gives CASSAASGGLQETQYF.

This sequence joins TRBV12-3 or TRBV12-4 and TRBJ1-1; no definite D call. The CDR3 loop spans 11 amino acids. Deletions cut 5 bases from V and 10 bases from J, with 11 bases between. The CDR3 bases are TGTGCCAGCAGTAGGGAGAGTATAGCTTTCTTT. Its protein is CASSRESIAFF.

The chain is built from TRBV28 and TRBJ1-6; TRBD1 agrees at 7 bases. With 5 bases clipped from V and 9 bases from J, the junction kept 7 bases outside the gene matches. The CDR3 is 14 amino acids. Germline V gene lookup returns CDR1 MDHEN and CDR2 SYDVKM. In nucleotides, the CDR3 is TGTGCCAGCAGTCGTCCGAGGGACAGTTCACCCCTCCACTTT. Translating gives CASSRPRDSSPLHF.

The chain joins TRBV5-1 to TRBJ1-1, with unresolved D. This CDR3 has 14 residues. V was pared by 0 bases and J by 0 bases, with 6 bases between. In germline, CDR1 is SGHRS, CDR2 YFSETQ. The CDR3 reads CASSLERLNTEAFF. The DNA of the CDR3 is TGCGCCAGCAGCTTGGAACGGTTGAACACTGAAGCTTTCTTT.

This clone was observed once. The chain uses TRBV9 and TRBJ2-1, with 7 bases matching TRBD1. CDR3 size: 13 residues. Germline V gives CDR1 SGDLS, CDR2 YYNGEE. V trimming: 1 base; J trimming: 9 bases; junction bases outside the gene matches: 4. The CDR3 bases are TGTGCCAGCAGCGTAAGAGGGGGCGGTGAGCAGTTCTTC. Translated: CASSVRGGGEQFF.

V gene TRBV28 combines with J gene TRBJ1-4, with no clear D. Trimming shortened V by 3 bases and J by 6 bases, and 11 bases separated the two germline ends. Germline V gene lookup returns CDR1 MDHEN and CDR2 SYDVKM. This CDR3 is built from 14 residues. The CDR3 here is CASSLRPRHEKLFF. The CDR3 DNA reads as TGTGCCAGCAGTTTGCGGCCACGGCATGAAAAACTGTTTTTT. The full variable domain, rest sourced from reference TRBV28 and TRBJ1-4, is DVKVTQSSRYLVKRTGEKVFLECVQDMDHENMFWYRQDPGLGLRLIYFSYDVKMKEKGDIPEGYSVSREKKERFSLILESASTNQTSMYLCASSLRPRHEKLFFGSGTQLSVL.

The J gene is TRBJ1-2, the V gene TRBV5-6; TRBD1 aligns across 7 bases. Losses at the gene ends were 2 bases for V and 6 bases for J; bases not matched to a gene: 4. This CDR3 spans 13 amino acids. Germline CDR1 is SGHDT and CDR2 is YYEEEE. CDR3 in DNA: TGTGCCAGCAGCTTTCCTCAGGGGGATGGCTACACCTTC. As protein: CASSFPQGDGYTF. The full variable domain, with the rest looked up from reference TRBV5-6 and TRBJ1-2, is DAGVTQSPTHLIKTRGQQVTLRCSPKSGHDTVSWYQQALGQGPQFIFQYYEEEERQRGNFPDRFSGHQFPNYSSELNVNALLLGDSALYLCASSFPQGDGYTFGSGTRLTVV.

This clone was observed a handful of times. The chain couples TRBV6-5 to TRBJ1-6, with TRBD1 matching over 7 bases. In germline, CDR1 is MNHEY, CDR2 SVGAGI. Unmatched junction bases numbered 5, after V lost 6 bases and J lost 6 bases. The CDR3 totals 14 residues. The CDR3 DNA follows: TGTGCCAGCAGAACCGGGACAGTTAATTCACCCCTCCACTTT. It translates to CASRTGTVNSPLHF.

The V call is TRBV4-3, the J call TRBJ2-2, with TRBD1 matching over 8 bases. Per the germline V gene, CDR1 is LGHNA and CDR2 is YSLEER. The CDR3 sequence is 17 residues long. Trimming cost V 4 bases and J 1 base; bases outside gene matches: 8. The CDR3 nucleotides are TGCGCCAGCAGCCTACTATTGACAGGGGAGAACACCGGGGAGCTGTTTTTT. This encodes CASSLLLTGENTGELFF.